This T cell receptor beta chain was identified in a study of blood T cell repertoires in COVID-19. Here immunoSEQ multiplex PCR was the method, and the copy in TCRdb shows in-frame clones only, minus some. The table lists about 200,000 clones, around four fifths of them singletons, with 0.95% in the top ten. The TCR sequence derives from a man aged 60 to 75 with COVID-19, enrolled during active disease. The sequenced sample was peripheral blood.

CDR3 residues: CASSVGTGASATNEKLFF. Written as DNA, the CDR3 is TGTGCCAGCAGTGTGGGGACAGGGGCCAGTGCAACTAATGAAAAACTGTTTTTT. The chain recombines TRBV6-1 with TRBJ1-4; 10 nucleotides agree with TRBD1. The CDR3 sequence is 18 residues long. Looked up from germline, CDR1 is MNHNS and CDR2 is SASEGT. With V trimmed by 4 bases and J by 0 bases, 8 bases remained unmatched.